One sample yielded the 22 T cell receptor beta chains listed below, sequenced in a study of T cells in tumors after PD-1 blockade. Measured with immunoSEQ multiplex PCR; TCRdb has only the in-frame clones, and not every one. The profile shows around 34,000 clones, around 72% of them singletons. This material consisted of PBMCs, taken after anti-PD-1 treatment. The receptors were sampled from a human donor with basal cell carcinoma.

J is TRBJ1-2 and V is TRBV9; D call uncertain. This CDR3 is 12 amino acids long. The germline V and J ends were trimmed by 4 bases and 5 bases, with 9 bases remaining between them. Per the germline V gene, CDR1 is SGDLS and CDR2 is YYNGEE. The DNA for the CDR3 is TGTGCCAGCAGCAGGGAGCAATATGGCTACACCTTC. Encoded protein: CASSREQYGYTF.

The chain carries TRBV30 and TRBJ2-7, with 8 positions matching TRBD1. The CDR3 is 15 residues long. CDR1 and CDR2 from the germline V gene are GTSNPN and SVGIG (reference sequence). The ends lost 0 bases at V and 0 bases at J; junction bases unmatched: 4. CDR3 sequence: CAWSVRDRSSYEQYF. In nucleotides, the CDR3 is TGTGCCTGGAGTGTACGGGACAGGAGCTCCTACGAGCAGTACTTC.

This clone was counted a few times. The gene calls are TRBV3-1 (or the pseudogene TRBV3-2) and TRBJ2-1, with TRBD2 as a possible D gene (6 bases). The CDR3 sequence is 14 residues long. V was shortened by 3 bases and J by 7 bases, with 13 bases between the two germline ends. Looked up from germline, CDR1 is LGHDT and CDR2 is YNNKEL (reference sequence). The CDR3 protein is CASSQGGKVNEQFF. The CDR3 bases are TGTGCCAGCAGCCAGGGCGGGAAGGTGAATGAGCAGTTCTTC.

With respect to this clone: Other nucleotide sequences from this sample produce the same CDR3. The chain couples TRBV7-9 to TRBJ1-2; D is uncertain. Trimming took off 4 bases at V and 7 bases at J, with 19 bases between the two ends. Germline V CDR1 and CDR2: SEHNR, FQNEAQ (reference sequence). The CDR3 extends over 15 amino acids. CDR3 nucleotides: TGTGCCAGCAGCTCGACGGCGGGATTGAGTGGTGGCTACACCTTC. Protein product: CASSSTAGLSGGYTF. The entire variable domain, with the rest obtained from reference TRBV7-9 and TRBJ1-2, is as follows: DTGVSQNPRHKITKRGQNVTFRCDPISEHNRLYWYRQTLGQGPEFLTYFQNEAQLEKSRLLSDRFSAERPKGSFSTLEIQRTEQGDSAMYLCASSSTAGLSGGYTFGSGTRLTVV.

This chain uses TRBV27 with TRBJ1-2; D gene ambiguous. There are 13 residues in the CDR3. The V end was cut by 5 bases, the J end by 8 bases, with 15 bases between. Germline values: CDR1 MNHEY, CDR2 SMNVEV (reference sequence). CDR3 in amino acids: CASSVGRRGGYTF. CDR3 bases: TGTGCCAGCAGTGTTGGACGGCGGGGAGGCTACACCTTC.

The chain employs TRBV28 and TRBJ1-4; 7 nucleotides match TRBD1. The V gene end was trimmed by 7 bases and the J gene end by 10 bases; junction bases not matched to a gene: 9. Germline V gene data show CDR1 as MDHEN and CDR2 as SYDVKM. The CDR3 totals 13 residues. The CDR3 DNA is TGTGCCAGCAAGGGGCAGGGGGTAGGAAAACTGTTTTTT. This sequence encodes CASKGQGVGKLFF.

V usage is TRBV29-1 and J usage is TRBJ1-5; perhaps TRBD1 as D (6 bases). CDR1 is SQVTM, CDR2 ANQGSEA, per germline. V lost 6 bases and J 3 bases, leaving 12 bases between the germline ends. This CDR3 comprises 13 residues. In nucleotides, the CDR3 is TGCAGCGTAACAGGGCACTCCAATCAGCCCCAGCATTTT. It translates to CSVTGHSNQPQHF.

CDR3 coding DNA: TGTGCCAGCAGTGACCAACAGGGGGCGCGGGGGGCCAACGTCCTGACTTTC. Amino acid sequence: CASSDQQGARGANVLTF. This chain connects TRBV2 to TRBJ2-6, with TRBD1 matching 9 bases. The V and J ends lost 3 bases and 4 bases, in that order; junction bases with no gene match: 7. CDR1 and CDR2 from the germline V gene are SNHLY and FYNNEI. The CDR3 extends over 17 amino acids.

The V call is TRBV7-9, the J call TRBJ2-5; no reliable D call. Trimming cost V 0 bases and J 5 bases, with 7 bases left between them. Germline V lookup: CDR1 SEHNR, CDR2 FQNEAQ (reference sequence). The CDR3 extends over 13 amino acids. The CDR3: CASSLAGLETQYF. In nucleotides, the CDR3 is TGTGCCAGCAGCTTAGCGGGGTTGGAGACCCAGTACTTC.

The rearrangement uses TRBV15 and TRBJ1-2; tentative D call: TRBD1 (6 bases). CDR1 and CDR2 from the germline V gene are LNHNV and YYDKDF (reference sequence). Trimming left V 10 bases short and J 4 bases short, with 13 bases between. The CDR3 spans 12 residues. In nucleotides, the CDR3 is TGTGCCATGAGGGCAGGGGTCTATGGCTACACCTTC. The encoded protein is CAMRAGVYGYTF.

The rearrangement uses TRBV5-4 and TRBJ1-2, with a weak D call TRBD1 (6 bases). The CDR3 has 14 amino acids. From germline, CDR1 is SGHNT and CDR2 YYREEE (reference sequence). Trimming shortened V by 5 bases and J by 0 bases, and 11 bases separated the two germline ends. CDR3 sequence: CASRLTGSNYGYTF. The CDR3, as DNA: TGTGCCAGCAGGTTGACAGGCTCTAACTATGGCTACACCTTC.

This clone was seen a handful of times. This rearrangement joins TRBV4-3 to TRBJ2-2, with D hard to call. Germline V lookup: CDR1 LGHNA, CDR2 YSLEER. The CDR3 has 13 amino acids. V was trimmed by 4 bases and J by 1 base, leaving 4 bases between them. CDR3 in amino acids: CASSPGNTGELFF. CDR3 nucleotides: TGCGCCAGCAGCCCCGGGAACACCGGGGAGCTGTTTTTT.

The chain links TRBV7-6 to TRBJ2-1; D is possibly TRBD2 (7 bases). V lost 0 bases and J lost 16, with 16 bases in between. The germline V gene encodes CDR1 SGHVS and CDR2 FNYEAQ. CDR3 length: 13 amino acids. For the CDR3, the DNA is TGTGCCAGCAGCTTAGCGCGGGGGCGCGGGTTCTTCTTC. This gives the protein CASSLARGRGFFF. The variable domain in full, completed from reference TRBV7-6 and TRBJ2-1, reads GAGVSQSPRYKVTKRGQDVALRCDPISGHVSLYWYRQALGQGPEFLTYFNYEAQQDKSGLPNDRFSAERPEGSISTLTIQRTEQRDSAMYRCASSLARGRGFFFGPGTRLTVL.

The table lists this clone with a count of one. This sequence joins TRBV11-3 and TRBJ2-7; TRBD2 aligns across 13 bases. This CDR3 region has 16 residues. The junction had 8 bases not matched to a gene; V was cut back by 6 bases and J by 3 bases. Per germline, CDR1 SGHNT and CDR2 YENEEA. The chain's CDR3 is CASRMTSGRPFYEQYF. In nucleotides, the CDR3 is TGTGCCAGCAGAATGACTAGCGGGAGGCCCTTCTACGAGCAGTACTTC.

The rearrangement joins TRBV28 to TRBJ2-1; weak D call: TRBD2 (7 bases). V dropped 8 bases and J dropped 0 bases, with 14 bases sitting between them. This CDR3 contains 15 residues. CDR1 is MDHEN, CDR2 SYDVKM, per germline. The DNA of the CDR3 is TGTGCCAGCTTTTTAGGGGGGGCCTCCTACAATGAGCAGTTCTTC. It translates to CASFLGGASYNEQFF.

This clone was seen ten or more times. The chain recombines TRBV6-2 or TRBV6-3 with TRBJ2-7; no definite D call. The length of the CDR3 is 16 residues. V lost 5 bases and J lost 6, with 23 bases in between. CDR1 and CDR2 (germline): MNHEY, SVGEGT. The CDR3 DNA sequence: TGTGCCAGCAGTCACCAACCGGGCCTGGGGTATGGCGAGCAGTACTTC. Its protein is CASSHQPGLGYGEQYF.

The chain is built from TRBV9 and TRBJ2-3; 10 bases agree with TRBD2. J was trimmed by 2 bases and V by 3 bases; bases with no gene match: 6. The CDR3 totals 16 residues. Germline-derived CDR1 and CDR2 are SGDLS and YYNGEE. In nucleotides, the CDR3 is TGTGCCAGCAGCGCAGAACTAGCGGGACCCACAGATACGCAGTATTTT. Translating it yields CASSAELAGPTDTQYF. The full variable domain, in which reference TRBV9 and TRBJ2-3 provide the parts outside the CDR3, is DSGVTQTPKHLITATGQRVTLRCSPRSGDLSVYWYQQSLDQGLQFLIQYYNGEERAKGNILERFSAQQFPDLHSELNLSSLELGDSALYFCASSAELAGPTDTQYFGPGTRLTVL.

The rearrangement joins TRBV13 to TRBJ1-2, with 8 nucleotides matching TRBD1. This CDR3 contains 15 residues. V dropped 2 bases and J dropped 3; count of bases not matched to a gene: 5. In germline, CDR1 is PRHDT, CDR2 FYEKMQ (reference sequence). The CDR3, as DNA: TGTGCCAGCAGCTTATCAGGGGGCTTCGACTATGGCTACACCTTC. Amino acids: CASSLSGGFDYGYTF.

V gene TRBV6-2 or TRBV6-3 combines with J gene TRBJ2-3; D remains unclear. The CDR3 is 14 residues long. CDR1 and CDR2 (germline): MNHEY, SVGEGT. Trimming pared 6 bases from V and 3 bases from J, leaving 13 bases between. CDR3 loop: CASSDFLPTDTQYF. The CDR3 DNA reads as TGTGCCAGCAGCGACTTCTTACCTACAGATACGCAGTATTTT.

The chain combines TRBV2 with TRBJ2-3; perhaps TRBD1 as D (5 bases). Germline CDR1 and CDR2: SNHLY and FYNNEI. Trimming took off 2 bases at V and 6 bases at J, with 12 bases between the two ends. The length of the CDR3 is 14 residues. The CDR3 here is CASSEQGTTDTQYF. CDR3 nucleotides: TGTGCCAGCAGTGAACAGGGAACCACCGATACGCAGTATTTT.

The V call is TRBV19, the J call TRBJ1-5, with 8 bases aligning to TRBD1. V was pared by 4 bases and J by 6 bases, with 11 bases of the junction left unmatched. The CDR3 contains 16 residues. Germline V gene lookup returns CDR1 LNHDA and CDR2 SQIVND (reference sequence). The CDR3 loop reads CASSKSQGGRGQPQHF. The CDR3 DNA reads TGTGCCAGTAGTAAATCACAGGGGGGGAGAGGTCAGCCCCAGCATTTT.

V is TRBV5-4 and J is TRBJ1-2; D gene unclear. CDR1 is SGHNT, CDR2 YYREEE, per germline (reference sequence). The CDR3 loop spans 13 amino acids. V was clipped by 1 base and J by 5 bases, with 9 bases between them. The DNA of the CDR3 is TGTGCCAGCAGCTTGCAAAGATGGTATGGCTACACCTTC. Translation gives CASSLQRWYGYTF.